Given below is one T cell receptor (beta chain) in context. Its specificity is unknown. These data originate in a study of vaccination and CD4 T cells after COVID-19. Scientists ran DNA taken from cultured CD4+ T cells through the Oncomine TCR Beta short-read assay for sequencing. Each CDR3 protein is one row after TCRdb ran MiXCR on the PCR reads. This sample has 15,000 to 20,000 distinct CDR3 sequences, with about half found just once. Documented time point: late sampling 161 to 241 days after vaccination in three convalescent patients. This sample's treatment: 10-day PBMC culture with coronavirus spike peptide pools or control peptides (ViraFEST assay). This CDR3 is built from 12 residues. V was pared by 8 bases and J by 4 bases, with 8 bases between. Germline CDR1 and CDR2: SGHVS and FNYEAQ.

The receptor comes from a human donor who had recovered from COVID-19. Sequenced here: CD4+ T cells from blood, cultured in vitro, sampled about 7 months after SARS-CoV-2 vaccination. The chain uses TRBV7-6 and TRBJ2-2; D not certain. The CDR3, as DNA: TGTGCCAGCGGTCGGAGCACCGGGGAGCTGTTTTTT. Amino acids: CASGRSTGELFF.